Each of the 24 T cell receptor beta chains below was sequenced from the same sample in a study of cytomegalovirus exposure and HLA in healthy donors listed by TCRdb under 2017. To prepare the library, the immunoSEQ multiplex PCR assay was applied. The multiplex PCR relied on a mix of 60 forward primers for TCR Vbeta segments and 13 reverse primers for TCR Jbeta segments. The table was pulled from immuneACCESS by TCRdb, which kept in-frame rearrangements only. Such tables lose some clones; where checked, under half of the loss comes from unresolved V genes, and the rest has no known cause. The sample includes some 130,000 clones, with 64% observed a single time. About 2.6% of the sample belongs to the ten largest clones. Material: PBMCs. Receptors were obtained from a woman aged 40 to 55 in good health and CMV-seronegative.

The CDR3 sequence is CASSLDEGVTEAFF. The CDR3 nucleotides read TGCGCCAGCAGCTTGGATGAGGGGGTCACTGAAGCTTTCTTT. The chain links TRBV5-1 to TRBJ1-1; the D gene is possibly TRBD1 (6 bases). This CDR3 has 14 amino acids. In germline, CDR1 is SGHRS, CDR2 YFSETQ. The ends were cut back, 0 bases at V and 4 bases at J, with 10 bases in the middle.

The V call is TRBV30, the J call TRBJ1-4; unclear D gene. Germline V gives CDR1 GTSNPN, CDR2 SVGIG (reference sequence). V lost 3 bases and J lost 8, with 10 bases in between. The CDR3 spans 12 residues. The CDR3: CAWSLGREKLFF. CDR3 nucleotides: TGTGCCTGGAGCTTGGGGAGGGAAAAACTGTTTTTT.

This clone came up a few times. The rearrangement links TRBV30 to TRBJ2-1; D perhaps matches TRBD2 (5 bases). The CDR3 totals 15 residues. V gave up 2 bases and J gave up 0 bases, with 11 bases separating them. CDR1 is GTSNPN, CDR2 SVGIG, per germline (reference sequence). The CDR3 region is CAWSRGLSSYNEQFF. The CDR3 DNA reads TGTGCCTGGAGTCGGGGATTGAGCTCCTACAATGAGCAGTTCTTC.

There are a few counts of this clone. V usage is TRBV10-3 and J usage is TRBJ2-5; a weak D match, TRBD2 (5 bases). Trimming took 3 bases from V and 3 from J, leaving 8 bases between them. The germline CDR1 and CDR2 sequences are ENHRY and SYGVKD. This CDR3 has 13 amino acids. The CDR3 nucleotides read TGTGCCATCAGTGACCGGGGTGAAGAGACCCAGTACTTC. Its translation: CAISDRGEETQYF.

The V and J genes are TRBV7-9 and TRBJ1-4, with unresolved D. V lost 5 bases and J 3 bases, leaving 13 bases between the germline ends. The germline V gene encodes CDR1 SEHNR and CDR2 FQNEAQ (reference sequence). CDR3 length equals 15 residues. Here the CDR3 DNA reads TGTGCCAGCAGCATCGGGAGCTCGGCTAATGAAAAACTGTTTTTT. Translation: CASSIGSSANEKLFF.

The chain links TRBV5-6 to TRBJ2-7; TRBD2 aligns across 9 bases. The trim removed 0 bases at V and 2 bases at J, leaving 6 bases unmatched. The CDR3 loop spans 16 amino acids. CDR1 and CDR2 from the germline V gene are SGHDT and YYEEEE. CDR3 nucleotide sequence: TGTGCCAGCAGCTTGGAAGGCGGGGGGGCCGCCTACGAGCAGTACTTC. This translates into CASSLEGGGAAYEQYF.

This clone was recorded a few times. CDR3 in amino acids: CAISRDTGSGNTIYF. DNA for the CDR3: TGTGCCATCAGTCGGGACACGGGCTCTGGAAACACCATATATTTT. The chain employs TRBV10-3 and TRBJ1-3; D is perhaps TRBD1 (6 bases). From germline, CDR1 is ENHRY and CDR2 SYGVKD. Trimming cost V 5 bases and J 0 bases, with 11 bases left between them. This CDR3 is 15 amino acids long.

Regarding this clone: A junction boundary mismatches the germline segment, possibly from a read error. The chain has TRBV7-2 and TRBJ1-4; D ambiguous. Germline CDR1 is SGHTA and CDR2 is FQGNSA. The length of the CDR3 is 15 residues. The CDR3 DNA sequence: TGTGCCAGCAGCTTAGCAGGGAGGTTATGGGAAAAACCGTTTTTT. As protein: CASSLAGRLWEKPFF.

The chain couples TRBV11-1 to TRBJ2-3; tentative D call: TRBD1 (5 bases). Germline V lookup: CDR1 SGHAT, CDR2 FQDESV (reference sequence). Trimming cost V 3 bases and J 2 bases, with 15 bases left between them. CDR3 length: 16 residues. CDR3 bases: TGTGCCAGCAGCTTCGGAAGGGGAAGCTACACAGATACGCAGTATTTT. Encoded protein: CASSFGRGSYTDTQYF. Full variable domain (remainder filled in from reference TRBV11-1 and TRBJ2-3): EAEVAQSPRYKITEKSQAVAFWCDPISGHATLYWYRQILGQGPELLVQFQDESVVDDSQLPKDRFSAERLKGVDSTLKIQPAELGDSAMYLCASSFGRGSYTDTQYFGPGTRLTVL.

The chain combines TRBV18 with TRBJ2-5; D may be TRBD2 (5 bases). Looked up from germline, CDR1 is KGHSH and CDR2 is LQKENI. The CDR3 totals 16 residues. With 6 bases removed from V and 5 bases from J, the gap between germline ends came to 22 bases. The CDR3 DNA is TGTGCCAGCTCCCCCAATTCAAGGGCTAGCAGGGAGACCCAGTACTTC. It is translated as CASSPNSRASRETQYF.

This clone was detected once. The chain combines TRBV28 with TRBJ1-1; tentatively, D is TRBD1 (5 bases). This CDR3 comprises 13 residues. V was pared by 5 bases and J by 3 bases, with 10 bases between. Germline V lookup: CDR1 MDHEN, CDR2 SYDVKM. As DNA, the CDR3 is TGTGCCAGCAGTCCGCCGGGGGACACTGAAGCTTTCTTT. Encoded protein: CASSPPGDTEAFF. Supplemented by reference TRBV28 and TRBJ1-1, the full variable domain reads DVKVTQSSRYLVKRTGEKVFLECVQDMDHENMFWYRQDPGLGLRLIYFSYDVKMKEKGDIPEGYSVSREKKERFSLILESASTNQTSMYLCASSPPGDTEAFFGQGTRLTVV.

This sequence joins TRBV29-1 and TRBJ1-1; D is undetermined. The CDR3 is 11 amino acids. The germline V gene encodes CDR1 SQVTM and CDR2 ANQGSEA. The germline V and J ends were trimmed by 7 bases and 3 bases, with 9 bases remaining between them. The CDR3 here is CSGEVDTEAFF. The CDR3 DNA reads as TGCAGCGGGGAGGTAGACACTGAAGCTTTCTTT.

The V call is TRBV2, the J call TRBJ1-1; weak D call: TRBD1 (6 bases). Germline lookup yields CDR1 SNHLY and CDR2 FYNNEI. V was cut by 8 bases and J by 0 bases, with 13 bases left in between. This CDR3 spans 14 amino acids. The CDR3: CASYTGSLNTEAFF. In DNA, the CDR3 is TGTGCCAGCTATACAGGGAGCCTGAACACTGAAGCTTTCTTT.

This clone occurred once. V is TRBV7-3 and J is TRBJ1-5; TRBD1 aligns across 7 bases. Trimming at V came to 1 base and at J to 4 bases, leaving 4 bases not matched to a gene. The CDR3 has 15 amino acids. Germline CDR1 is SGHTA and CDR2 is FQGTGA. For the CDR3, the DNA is TGTGCCAGCAGCTTAAATGGACAGGCAAATCAGCCCCAGCATTTT. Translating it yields CASSLNGQANQPQHF.

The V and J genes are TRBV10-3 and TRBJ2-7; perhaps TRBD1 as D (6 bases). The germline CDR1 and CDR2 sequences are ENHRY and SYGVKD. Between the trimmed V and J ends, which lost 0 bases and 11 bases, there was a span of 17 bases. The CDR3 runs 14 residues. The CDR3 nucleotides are TGTGCCATCAGTGAGTCGGAGGACAGTGAAGGGGAGTACTTC. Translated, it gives CAISESEDSEGEYF.

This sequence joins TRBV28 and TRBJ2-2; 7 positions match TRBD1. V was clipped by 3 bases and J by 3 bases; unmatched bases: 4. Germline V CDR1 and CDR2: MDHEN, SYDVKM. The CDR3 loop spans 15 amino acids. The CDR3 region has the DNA TGTGCCAGCAGTTTCATCACAGGGGACACCGGGGAGCTGTTTTTT. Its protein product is CASSFITGDTGELFF.

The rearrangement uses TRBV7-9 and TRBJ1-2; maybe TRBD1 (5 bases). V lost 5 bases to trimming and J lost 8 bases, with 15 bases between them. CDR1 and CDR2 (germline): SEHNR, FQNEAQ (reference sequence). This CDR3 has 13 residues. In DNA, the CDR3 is TGTGCCAGCAGCCTGCCGGACACAGAAGGCTACACCTTC. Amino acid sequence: CASSLPDTEGYTF.

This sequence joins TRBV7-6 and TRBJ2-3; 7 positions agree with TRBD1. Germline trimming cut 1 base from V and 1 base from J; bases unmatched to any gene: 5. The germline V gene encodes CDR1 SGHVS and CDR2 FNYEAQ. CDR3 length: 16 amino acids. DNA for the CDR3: TGTGCCAGCAGCTTAGTGACAGGGAAAGGCACAGATACGCAGTATTTT. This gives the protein CASSLVTGKGTDTQYF.

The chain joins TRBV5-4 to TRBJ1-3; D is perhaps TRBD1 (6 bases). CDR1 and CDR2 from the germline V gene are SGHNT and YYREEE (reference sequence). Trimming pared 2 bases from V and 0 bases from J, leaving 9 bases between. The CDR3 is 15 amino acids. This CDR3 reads CASSLQGYSGNTIYF. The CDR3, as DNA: TGTGCCAGCAGCTTACAGGGATACTCTGGAAACACCATATATTTT.

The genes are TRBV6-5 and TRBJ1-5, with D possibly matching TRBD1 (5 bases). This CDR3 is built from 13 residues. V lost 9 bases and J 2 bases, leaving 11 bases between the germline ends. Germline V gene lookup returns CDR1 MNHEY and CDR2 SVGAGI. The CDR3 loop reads CASSWGGNQPQHF. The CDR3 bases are TGTGCCAGTTCTTGGGGGGGCAATCAGCCCCAGCATTTT.

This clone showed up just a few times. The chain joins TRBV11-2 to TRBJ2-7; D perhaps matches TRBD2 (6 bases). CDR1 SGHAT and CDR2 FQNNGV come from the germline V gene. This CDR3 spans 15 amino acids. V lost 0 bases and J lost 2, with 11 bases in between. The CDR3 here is CASSLDRWGAYEQYF. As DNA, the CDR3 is TGTGCCAGCAGCTTAGACAGGTGGGGGGCCTACGAGCAGTACTTC.

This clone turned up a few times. CDR3 protein: CASSPRTDYNEQFF. The CDR3 DNA reads TGTGCCAGCTCACCTCGGACAGATTACAATGAGCAGTTCTTC. The chain uses TRBV18 and TRBJ2-1; TRBD1 might be the D (6 bases). This CDR3 has 14 residues. V lost 3 bases, J lost 4 bases, and 10 bases lay in between. Looked up from germline, CDR1 is KGHSH and CDR2 is LQKENI.

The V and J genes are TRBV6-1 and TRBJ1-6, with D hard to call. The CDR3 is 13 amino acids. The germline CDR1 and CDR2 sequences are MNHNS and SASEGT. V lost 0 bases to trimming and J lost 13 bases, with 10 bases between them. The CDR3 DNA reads TGTGCCAGCAGTGAAGCGAGCCCCTTGCCCCTCCACTTT. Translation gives CASSEASPLPLHF.

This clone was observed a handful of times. For the CDR3, the DNA is TGCGCCAGCAGCCAGGACAGGGGGCAAGGGACTGAAGCTTTCTTT. Translated: CASSQDRGQGTEAFF. The chain is built from TRBV5-1 and TRBJ1-1, with 11 bases identical to TRBD1. The germline V gene has CDR1 SGHRS and CDR2 YFSETQ. V gave up 4 bases and J gave up 5 bases; unmatched junction bases: 7. The length of the CDR3 is 15 residues.